The rows below give T cell receptor beta chains drawn from one sample of a study of blood T cell repertoires in COVID-19. TCRdb keeps only in-frame clones here, not all; method: immunoSEQ multiplex PCR. The table lists 150,000 to 250,000 clones, roughly 79% of them singletons, with 6.5% to 8.5% in the top ten. The sample comprised peripheral blood. The receptors come from a human donor with acute or convalescent COVID-19. The donor label of this sample is uncertain. CDR3s include the opening cysteine and the closing phenylalanine or tryptophan. Fields, in order: V gene, CDR3 protein.

TRBV7-3	CASSLGSGVNTGELFF
TRBV19	CASSTRDSYGYTF
TRBV5-4	CASSLGLAAPGADTQYF
TRBV29-1	CSVGLVAGANVLTF
TRBV6-5	CASRGSGMQETQYF
TRBV10-3	CAIRTTSGSYNEQFF
TRBV30	CAWSTRGRGNNSPLHF
TRBV7-9	CASSLGGLGNSPLHF
TRBV5-8	CASSLGGNYGYTF
TRBV27	CAIVDTGQLKETQYF
TRBV29-1	CSVRQGNTGELFF
TRBV7-2	CASSSTGFSGNTIYF
TRBV19	CASSTGLAGGYEQFF
TRBV27	CASSFRGLVGNTIYF
TRBV13	CASSLSWTGNAGELFF
TRBV28	CASSPDRGGNQPQHF
TRBV18	CASSPEDRGNQPQHF
TRBV27	CASSLGPGGSSYEQYF
TRBV24-1	CATSDASWTDTQYF
TRBV30	CAWKGQGSNYGYTF
TRBV28	CASSSIDSNQPQHF
TRBV9	CASSVGQGAAPTYEQYF
TRBV11-2	CASSLLAGGSSTDTQYF
TRBV6-2/TRBV6-3	CASSYSLGGASYNEQFF
TRBV11-2	CASSRDGTSLIRLNEQFF
TRBV27	CASSFSDRGTDTQYF
TRBV7-9	CASSSLLAGGQTKNIQYF
TRBV30	CAWSERSYNSPLHF
TRBV5-4	CASSPPPSGGPYEQYF
TRBV7-2	CASSFGTEEYYGYTF
TRBV9	CASSVEAYSNQPQHF
TRBV24-1	CATSDSGTDTDTQYF
TRBV7-2	CASSLERRSYEQYF
TRBV28	CASSSLYEQYF
TRBV6-5	CASSRRDRDGYTF
TRBV7-2	CASSLARGGETQYF
TRBV29-1	CSVSGLAPSSYEQYF
TRBV18	CASSPSTGGKRQFF
TRBV11-2	CASSVAGLSSYEQYF
TRBV14	CASSQERAQYF
TRBV9	CASAQGRDTEAFF
TRBV29-1	CSVDRELAFF
TRBV15	CATSRAPGAYNEQFF
TRBV27	CASSLWGRRTGSPLHF
TRBV7-2	CASSMDRDSPLHF